This T cell receptor (beta chain) is from a study of CD8 T cell repertoires and HIV-1 epitope variants. Overall study: Control wells had CMV/EBV/flu peptides, negative Ebola AY9, or no peptide. An uncultured baseline aliquot held 1M T cells. Study-level points and caveats: No clonotypes responded to the TAALDMSHF plasma variant; about five recognized KF9, one HW9.

TCR beta CDR3 was sequenced at survey depth on immunoSEQ. Only in-frame clones appear in the TCRdb table, and some are missing; sequencing was by immunoSEQ multiplex PCR. The data contain some 87,000 clones, almost 75% of them seen just once; the ten biggest clones take up around a quarter. CDR1 and CDR2 from the germline V gene are MNHEY and SVGAGI. V was pared by 11 bases and J by 5 bases, with 14 bases of the junction left unmatched. This CDR3 spans 14 amino acids. Only a few counts were recorded for this clone. Its antigen is not identified. This receptor was taken from a male donor with HIV. The sequenced sample consisted of uncultured baseline CD8+ T cells from peripheral blood mononuclear cells (PBMCs). J is TRBJ1-2 and V is TRBV6-5; 7 positions match TRBD1. CDR3 residues: CAASEGAVGYGYTF. The CDR3 bases are TGTGCCGCTTCCGAGGGGGCGGTAGGTTATGGCTACACCTTC.